The 11 T cell receptor beta chains listed next were all sequenced from one sample in a study of early T cells in non-severe SARS-CoV-2 infection. TCRdb re-analysed the 5' RACE reads in MiXCR, keeping a single row per CDR3 protein. The sample lists 40,000 to 55,000 distinct CDR3 sequences, 4% to 4.5% occurring once. The sample consisted of whole blood. These receptors originate from an adult who was a healthcare worker with PCR-confirmed SARS-CoV-2 infection or an uninfected control (not recorded which).

This clonotype was observed at least ten times. The chain uses TRBV6-4 and TRBJ2-1; weak D call: TRBD1 (6 bases). V lost 3 bases, J lost 1 base, and 7 bases lay in between. Germline assignment: CDR1 MRHNA and CDR2 SNTAGT. The CDR3 consists of 14 residues. The CDR3 reads CASSEGGSYNEQFF. The CDR3 DNA follows: TGTGCCAGCAGTGAAGGGGGATCCTACAATGAGCAGTTCTTC.

This clonotype was seen repeatedly, ten times or more. The chain recombines TRBV11-2 with TRBJ1-4, with unresolved D. Germline V gene lookup returns CDR1 SGHAT and CDR2 FQNNGV. CDR3 length: 12 residues. V was shortened by 7 bases and J by 12 bases, with 15 bases between the two germline ends. The CDR3 sequence: CASTRAGGELFF. The CDR3 nucleotides read TGTGCCAGCACCCGGGCTGGTGGGGAACTGTTTTTT.

This clonotype was seen many times. The chain carries TRBV28 and TRBJ2-7; TRBD1 aligns across 7 bases. Unmatched junction bases numbered 8, after V lost 6 bases and J lost 3 bases. The CDR3 runs to 14 residues. Germline loops: CDR1 MDHEN, CDR2 SYDVKM. This CDR3 is CASSLRDRDYEQYF. The CDR3 nucleotides read TGTGCCAGCAGCCTCCGGGACAGAGACTACGAGCAGTACTTC.

This clonotype was picked up many times. CDR3 sequence: CASSFGHLAGDQETQYF. DNA for the CDR3: TGTGCCAGCAGCTTTGGTCATCTAGCGGGAGACCAAGAGACCCAGTACTTC. The J gene is TRBJ2-5, the V gene TRBV5-4, with 10 bases aligning to TRBD2. Looked up from germline, CDR1 is SGHNT and CDR2 is YYREEE (reference sequence). The CDR3 is 17 residues long. V dropped 2 bases and J dropped 0; count of bases not matched to a gene: 7.

This clonotype has more than one count but fewer than ten. This chain links TRBV7-9 with TRBJ2-7, with D maybe TRBD2 (5 bases). V was cut by 3 bases and J by 6 bases, with 21 bases left in between. The CDR3 has 16 amino acids. Germline V gene sequence: CDR1 SEHNR, CDR2 FQNEAQ (reference sequence). The CDR3 loop is CASSFVPGLLGSEQYF. The CDR3 DNA follows: TGTGCCAGCAGCTTCGTCCCCGGACTTTTAGGGTCCGAGCAGTACTTC. Together with reference TRBV7-9 and TRBJ2-7, the CDR3 gives the full variable domain: DTGVSQNPRHKITKRGQNVTFRCDPISEHNRLYWYRQTLGQGPEFLTYFQNEAQLEKSRLLSDRFSAERPKGSFSTLEIQRTEQGDSAMYLCASSFVPGLLGSEQYFGPGTRLTVT.

For this clonotype: This sequence may be a read error, since a much larger clone differs from it by one base. The gene calls are TRBV9 and TRBJ2-5, with a possible D match to TRBD2 (6 bases). V was shortened by 0 bases and J by 5 bases, with 11 bases between the two germline ends. This CDR3 is built from 14 residues. Germline-derived CDR1 and CDR2 are SGDLS and YYNGEE. This chain's CDR3 is CASSVGGVLETQYF. As DNA, the CDR3 is TGTGCCAGCAGCGTAGGGGGGGTCCTGGAGACCCAGTACTTC. The entire variable domain, with the rest obtained from reference TRBV9 and TRBJ2-5, is as follows: DSGVTQTPKHLITATGQRVTLRCSPRSGDLSVYWYQQSLDQGLQFLIQYYNGEERAKGNILERFSAQQFPDLHSELNLSSLELGDSALYFCASSVGGVLETQYFGPGTRLLVL.

This clonotype was observed many times. CDR3 residues: CASSLGYETSGTDTQYF. The CDR3 DNA follows: TGTGCCAGCAGCTTGGGGTACGAGACTAGCGGTACAGATACGCAGTATTTT. This chain uses TRBV5-6 with TRBJ2-3; 9 nucleotides align to TRBD2. The V gene's germline CDR1 is SGHDT and CDR2 YYEEEE. The CDR3 runs 17 residues. The junction had 8 bases not matched to a gene; V was cut back by 0 bases and J by 3 bases.

This clonotype was seen at least ten times. This sequence joins TRBV7-9 and TRBJ2-5; D is unresolved. Germline assignment: CDR1 SEHNR and CDR2 FQNEAQ (reference sequence). This CDR3 is built from 11 residues. The V end lost 5 bases, the J end lost 7 bases, and 8 bases lay between the germline ends. The CDR3 region has the DNA TGTGCCAGCAGCGAACCAGGGACCCAGTACTTC. It yields the protein CASSEPGTQYF.

In this sample, this clonotype turned up many times. The chain carries TRBV5-1 and TRBJ1-1; no reliable D call. Trimming removed 0 bases at V and 0 bases at J, with 9 bases between. The length of the CDR3 is 15 residues. CDR1 is SGHRS, CDR2 YFSETQ, per germline. In nucleotides, the CDR3 is TGCGCCAGCAGCTTGGAACCTGAGCTGAACACTGAAGCTTTCTTT. Translated: CASSLEPELNTEAFF.

In this sample, this clonotype turned up many times. This chain uses TRBV12-3 or TRBV12-4 with TRBJ2-1; D is unclear. Trimming pared 3 bases from V and 4 bases from J, leaving 13 bases between. This CDR3 is 15 amino acids long. The CDR3 here is CASSFLAPEYNEQFF. The CDR3 DNA sequence: TGTGCCAGCAGTTTTCTGGCCCCGGAATACAATGAGCAGTTCTTC.

This clonotype was counted many times. This sequence joins TRBV30 and TRBJ2-1, with 7 positions matching TRBD2. This CDR3 has 12 amino acids. The V gene's germline CDR1 is GTSNPN and CDR2 SVGIG (reference sequence). The V and J ends lost 0 bases and 9 bases, in that order; junction bases with no gene match: 2. CDR3 coding DNA: TGTGCCTGGAGTGTATGGGGGGGTGAGCAGTTCTTC. It yields the protein CAWSVWGGEQFF.